This is a list of T cell receptor beta chains from one sample in a study of shared clonotypes between healthy human individuals. Sequencing was performed with immunoSEQ multiplex PCR; in TCRdb, only in-frame clones are kept and a portion is missing. Of over a million clones detected, about four fifths appear once; the ten largest clones hold under 0.8%. Input material: memory CD4+ T cells from PBMCs. These receptors originate from a man younger than 30 in good health. Some clones in this sample may be carry-over from other donors' samples. Each CDR3 is given with its conserved first and last residue. A D gene is named only where the DNA matches it firmly. Clone size appears in some rows only: once, few, many, or a class for an expanded clone.

>14|TRBJ2-5|-|TRBV14|-
CASSPDLRGMTQYF
TGTGCCAGCAGCCCGGACCTGCGGGGTATGACCCAGTACTTC
>18|TRBJ2-6|-|TRBV19|TRBD1
CASQPGQGLLSGANVLTF
TGTGCCAGCCAACCGGGACAGGGTCTTCTCTCTGGGGCCAACGTCCTGACTTTC
>15|TRBJ2-1|-|TRBV6-5|TRBD2
CASSSWEGRSNEQFF
TGTGCCAGCAGCTCTTGGGAGGGTAGATCCAATGAGCAGTTCTTC
>16|TRBJ2-3|-|TRBV5-1|-
CASTDPRTASTDTQYF
TGCGCCAGCACCGACCCTAGGACAGCTAGCACAGATACGCAGTATTTT
>15|TRBJ2-1|-|TRBV7-9|-
CASSLGGGENNEQFF
TGTGCCAGCAGTCTAGGGGGCGGGGAAAACAATGAGCAGTTCTTC
>15|TRBJ2-7|-|TRBV28|TRBD1
CASRGVGQSLGEQYF
TGTGCCAGCAGGGGGGTGGGACAGTCCCTGGGAGAGCAGTACTTC
>15|TRBJ1-1|-|TRBV5-6|TRBD1
CASTGQTGVVGEAFF
TGTGCCAGCACCGGGCAGACAGGGGTGGTTGGTGAAGCTTTCTTT
>14|TRBJ2-5|-|TRBV7-9|-
CATRTRQLQETQYF
TGTGCCACCCGGACTCGGCAACTCCAAGAGACCCAGTACTTC
>15|TRBJ2-4|few|TRBV27|-
CASSFADVYKNIQYF
TGTGCCAGCAGTTTCGCGGACGTTTACAAAAACATTCAGTACTTC
>14|TRBJ1-1|-|TRBV29-1|-
CSGVGTKGNTEAFF
TGCAGCGGCGTTGGGACAAAAGGTAACACTGAAGCTTTCTTT
>14|TRBJ1-2|-|TRBV5-4|-
CASSLAGGLYGYTF
TGTGCCAGCAGCTTGGCCGGGGGACTTTATGGCTACACCTTC
>14|TRBJ1-6|few|TRBV27|TRBD1
CASRTGGAWSPLHF
TGTGCCAGCAGGACAGGGGGCGCATGGTCACCCCTCCACTTT
>14|TRBJ2-1|once|TRBV9|-
CASSVRTANNEQFF
TGTGCCAGCAGCGTGCGGACAGCTAATAATGAGCAGTTCTTC
>14|TRBJ2-3|-|TRBV2|TRBD1
CAIEGAHIADTQYF
TGTGCCATTGAGGGGGCACACATCGCAGATACGCAGTATTTT
>14|TRBJ2-7|-|TRBV15|-
CATSSGLSSYEQYF
TGTGCCACCAGCAGCGGACTGAGTTCCTACGAGCAGTACTTC
>16|TRBJ2-2|-|TRBV5-1|-
CASSLGGASNTGELFF
TGCGCCAGCAGCCTGGGTGGGGCCTCGAACACCGGGGAGCTGTTTTTT
>17|TRBJ2-4|-|TRBV7-9|TRBD2
CASSPGLATLAKNIQYF
TGTGCCAGCAGCCCTGGACTAGCGACTCTAGCCAAAAACATTCAGTACTTC
>19|TRBJ1-4|-|TRBV7-9|-
CASSHGQLTRTFESEKLFF
TGTGCCAGCAGCCACGGCCAACTAACCCGGACGTTCGAAAGTGAAAAACTGTTTTTT
>12|TRBJ2-7|-|TRBV2|-
CASSRGPYEQYF
TGTGCCAGCAGCCGGGGCCCCTACGAGCAGTACTTC
>13|TRBJ1-1|-|TRBV5-4|TRBD1
CASTFDRGTEAFF
TGTGCCAGCACCTTTGACAGGGGGACTGAAGCTTTCTTT
>14|TRBJ1-2|few|TRBV5-6|-
CASSLAASSYGYTF
TGTGCCAGCAGCTTGGCGGCCTCCTCCTATGGCTACACCTTC
>13|TRBJ2-3|-|TRBV27|-
CASSLAGTDTQYF
TGTGCCAGCAGTTTAGCGGGCACAGATACGCAGTATTTT
>14|TRBJ2-3|-|TRBV11-1|TRBD2
CASSTTSLANTQYF
TGTGCCAGCAGCACGACTAGCCTCGCTAATACGCAGTATTTT
>15|TRBJ2-3|-|TRBV5-1|-
CASSSFLGSTDTQYF
TGCGCCAGCAGCTCGTTCTTGGGTAGCACAGATACGCAGTATTTT
>14|TRBJ1-2|-|TRBV28|-
CASRQTGSSYGYTF
TGTGCCAGCAGGCAGACAGGTAGTAGCTATGGCTACACCTTC
>19|TRBJ2-7|-|TRBV4-3|TRBD2
CASSRKLGTSGDSSYEQYF
TGCGCCAGCAGCCGCAAACTAGGGACTAGCGGGGACTCTTCCTACGAGCAGTACTTC
>15|TRBJ2-3|-|TRBV7-3|-
CASSSLGPGTDTQYF
TGTGCCAGCAGCTCCTTAGGGCCTGGGACAGATACGCAGTATTTT
>15|TRBJ2-5|once|TRBV9|TRBD2
CASSPGTSGYETQYF
TGTGCCAGCAGCCCTGGGACTAGCGGATATGAGACCCAGTACTTC
>17|TRBJ1-3|-|TRBV18|-
CASSPGHRTISGNTIYF
TGTGCCAGCTCACCAGGGCACAGGACCATCTCTGGAAACACCATATATTTT
>12|TRBJ2-1|-|TRBV5-1|-
CASSLAQAEQFF
TGCGCCAGCAGCTTGGCACAGGCGGAGCAGTTCTTC
>14|TRBJ1-2|-|TRBV5-1|-
CASSLEGLHYGYTF
TGCGCCAGCAGCTTGGAAGGGTTACACTATGGCTACACCTTC
>13|TRBJ1-2|-|TRBV6-1|-
CASSIARGYGYTF
TGTGCCAGCAGTATCGCAAGGGGGTATGGCTACACCTTC
>14|TRBJ2-2|-|TRBV7-6|-
CASSLDLETGELFF
TGTGCCAGCAGCTTAGATCTGGAGACCGGGGAGCTGTTTTTT
>17|TRBJ2-3|many|TRBV5-6|-
CASSPDLALVLADTQYF
TGTGCCAGCAGCCCTGACCTAGCGCTAGTTCTCGCAGATACGCAGTATTTT
>15|TRBJ2-5|-|TRBV2|-
CASSSRDRYGETQYF
TGTGCCAGCAGCAGCAGGGACCGGTACGGAGAGACCCAGTACTTC
>13|TRBJ2-7|-|TRBV2|-
CASRRGFVFEQYF
TGTGCCAGCAGGAGGGGGTTCGTATTCGAGCAGTACTTC
>16|TRBJ2-3|-|TRBV2|TRBD2
CASSEASGGRMDTQYF
TGTGCCAGCAGTGAAGCCTCCGGCGGGAGAATGGATACGCAGTATTTT
>14|TRBJ2-3|many|TRBV6-6|-
CASSYREGTDTQYF
TGTGCCAGCAGTTACAGGGAGGGCACAGATACGCAGTATTTT
>15|TRBJ2-1|-|TRBV29-1|TRBD1
CSVGHTGTGANEQFF
TGCAGCGTGGGTCACACCGGGACAGGGGCCAATGAGCAGTTCTTC
>13|TRBJ2-6|-|TRBV11-3|-
CASSLAGANVLTF
TGTGCCAGCAGCTTAGCAGGGGCCAACGTCCTGACTTTC
>16|TRBJ2-2|-|TRBV4-1|TRBD1
CASSLTGTGSAGELFF
TGCGCCAGCAGCCTTACCGGGACAGGGTCCGCCGGGGAGCTGTTTTTT
>10|TRBJ1-1|few|TRBV29-1|-
CSVGYTEAFF
TGCAGCGTCGGATACACTGAAGCTTTCTTT
>16|TRBJ2-7|-|TRBV10-1|-
CASDPHRGYGPYEQYF
TGCGCCAGCGACCCACACCGGGGGTACGGTCCCTACGAGCAGTACTTC
>15|TRBJ1-2|-|TRBV9|TRBD1
CASSASGGPNYGYTF
TGTGCCAGCAGCGCCTCAGGGGGCCCTAACTATGGCTACACCTTC
>19|TRBJ2-1|-|TRBV4-3|-
CASSQKLSRGQDSYNEQFF
TGCGCCAGCAGCCAAAAGTTGAGCCGGGGGCAGGACTCCTACAATGAGCAGTTCTTC
>15|TRBJ2-7|-|TRBV5-3|TRBD2
CARSMTSGDSYEQYF
TGTGCCAGAAGCATGACTAGCGGGGATTCCTACGAGCAGTACTTC
>15|TRBJ2-3|-|TRBV28|TRBD2
CASGKGTSGSDTQYF
TGTGCCAGCGGTAAGGGGACTAGCGGTTCAGATACGCAGTATTTT
>18|TRBJ2-1|-|TRBV10-3|TRBD2
CAIRSGLAAAGPLGEQFF
TGTGCCATCAGGTCGGGACTAGCGGCAGCAGGACCTCTCGGTGAGCAGTTCTTC
>11|TRBJ2-5|-|TRBV25-1|-
CASRAMETQYF
TGTGCCAGCAGGGCGATGGAGACCCAGTACTTC
>14|TRBJ1-2|-|TRBV28|-
CASSLSHDGNGYTF
TGTGCCAGCAGTTTAAGTCATGACGGGAATGGCTACACCTTC
>15|TRBJ1-1|-|TRBV7-9|-
CASSRLSGENTEAFF
TGTGCCAGCAGCCGATTGTCCGGAGAGAACACTGAAGCTTTCTTT
>14|TRBJ2-1|-|TRBV5-1|-
CASSLGGSYNEQFF
TGCGCCAGCAGCTTGGGCGGCTCCTACAATGAGCAGTTCTTC
>15|TRBJ2-5|-|TRBV5-4|-
CASSFGQGGQETQYF
TGTGCCAGCAGCTTCGGGCAGGGGGGCCAAGAGACCCAGTACTTC
>14|TRBJ1-5|-|TRBV6-1|-
CASSEWGADQPQHF
TGTGCCAGCAGTGAATGGGGAGCGGATCAGCCCCAGCATTTT
>14|TRBJ2-3|-|TRBV15|-
CATSRIDSKDTQYF
TGTGCCACCAGCAGAATAGACAGCAAGGATACGCAGTATTTT